This T cell receptor (beta chain) was sequenced during a study of shared clonotypes between healthy human individuals (dated by TCRdb to the early 2020s). Regarding the complete study: A few men and a couple of women, aged 18 to 49 years, made up the cohort. To estimate repertoire size and how much clonotypes are shared between individuals, the study performed deep sequencing of blood TCR repertoires from five healthy adults. For each donor, three plates each were used for CD4 naive and CD4 memory, two plates were used for CD8 naive, and one plate was used for CD8 memory. To increase sequencing depth and limit assay-specific biases, TCR repertoire library preparation and sequencing were carried out by different laboratories using diverse techniques. Per donor, leukapheresis produced somewhere between about 0.94 and 9 billion PBMCs. Paper-wide results and their limitations: Compared with non-shared clonotypes, clonotypes shared by all four sorted-subset donors had higher generation probabilities. Rarefaction of sorted-subset datasets indicated incomplete sequencing despite the large sequencing depth. Because the study included a small number of donors, the genetic and exposure-history diversity represented was limited. Sampling was restricted to blood, and TCR repertoires in tissues likely differ from the TCR repertoires found in blood. Pairwise subsampling indicated that sequencing depth was expected to affect the degree of clonotype sharing among donors. Roughly 5.2% of naive CD4, 3.5% of naive CD8, approximately 2% of memory CD4, and approximately 0.39% of memory CD8 clonotypes were shared across four donors. Larger estimated clonotype richness was generally found for naive subsets than for memory subsets.

From the germline V gene, CDR1 is SGHRS and CDR2 is YFSETQ. Trimmed from V: 1 base; trimmed from J: 7 bases; junction bases lacking a gene match: 17. The CDR3 spans 18 residues, from the cysteine through the phenylalanine. Only the CDR3 DNA stays, 54 bases, in frame from base 1. The donors were healthy, HIV-negative adults with no recently reported acute infections or vaccinations. Every donor was a Caucasian adult residing in Nashville, Tennessee, USA. CD4+ T cells were enriched by magnetic negative selection, after which naive cells were positively selected on CD45RA and the negative fraction was taken as the memory subset. After blood collection by leukapheresis, PBMCs were isolated using Ficoll-Histopaque density gradient centrifugation and then cryopreserved in the vapor phase of liquid nitrogen. Purity and quantity of every magnetically sorted T cell population were checked by analytical flow cytometry. Each sorted fraction had its genomic DNA isolated and then quantified by UV absorbance on a Nanodrop 2000c.

A note on this clone: What antigen it recognizes has not been identified. No much larger clone is present one base from it, and per-base qualities are unavailable.

Using the deep immunoSEQ assay, TCR CDR3 regions were amplified from genomic DNA by multiplex PCR. Extracted genomic DNA from each cell subset was spread evenly across all wells of several immunoSEQ 96-well plates, with each plate serving as a replicate. For sorted subsets, approximately 200 ng of genomic DNA, equivalent to some 30,000 T cell genomes, went into each replicate PCR. The purified libraries were quantified using a Qubit 3.0 fluorometer, sized with a Bioanalyzer 2100, and then quantified again using the KAPA Library Quantification kit. Every immunoSEQ 96-well plate was sequenced on a separate single-read 150-cycle Illumina NextSeq 550 flow cell. The authors processed their data as follows. Because only junctional sequences without quality scores were contained in the immunoSEQ output, filtering matching that applied to full-length reads could not be performed. Sequences were annotated with PyIR, a Python wrapper for IgBLAST v1.9, using IMGT germline references to assign V/J genes and CDR3. Reads with weak V/J assignments (E-value above 1e-6), missing CDR3, stop codons, out-of-frame junctions, or ambiguous translated residues were removed. A V3J clonotype was defined by an identical inferred V gene, J gene, and CDR3 amino acid sequence. Percentage overlap between repertoires was calculated by dividing the number of shared unique clonotypes by the size of the smaller repertoire. Richness of each repertoire was evaluated using RTK rarefaction, the Chao1 estimator, and Recon v2.1 estimates of unobserved clonotypes. For all TCRbeta clonotypes obtained by the gDNA method from several donors, generation probabilities were computed with OLGA. The table comes from immuneACCESS by way of TCRdb, which keeps in-frame sequences with V and J called. Part of the clones is missing from these tables; in studies checked, under half for an unresolved V gene and the rest for unknown reasons. V, J and clone size are taken as reported in that table, and D and trimming were inferred from the DNA itself. This sample is represented by roughly 700,000 clones; less than 85% of them were singletons. Under 2% of the sample is taken by the ten largest.

The sample was memory CD4+ T cells sorted from blood. Per the publication, the cell subset or site label means: CD45RA-negative fraction. The TCR originated in a woman younger than 45 in good health. The sequence is built from TRBV5-1 and TRBJ2-1, and TRBD2 matches 7 of the central bases. The bases are TGCGCCAGCAGCTTGCACCCAGCTCTAGCGGCCGCCGGGAATGAGCAGTTCTTC. It specifies CASSLHPALAAAGNEQFF. Here the CDR3 is joined to the reference TRBV5-1 and TRBJ2-1 genes, and the full variable domain is: KAGVTQTPRYLIKTRGQQVTLSCSPISGHRSVSWYQQTPGQGLQFLFEYFSETQRNKGNFPGRFSGRQFSNSRSEMNVSTLELGDSALYLCASSLHPALAAAGNEQFFGPGTRLTVL.